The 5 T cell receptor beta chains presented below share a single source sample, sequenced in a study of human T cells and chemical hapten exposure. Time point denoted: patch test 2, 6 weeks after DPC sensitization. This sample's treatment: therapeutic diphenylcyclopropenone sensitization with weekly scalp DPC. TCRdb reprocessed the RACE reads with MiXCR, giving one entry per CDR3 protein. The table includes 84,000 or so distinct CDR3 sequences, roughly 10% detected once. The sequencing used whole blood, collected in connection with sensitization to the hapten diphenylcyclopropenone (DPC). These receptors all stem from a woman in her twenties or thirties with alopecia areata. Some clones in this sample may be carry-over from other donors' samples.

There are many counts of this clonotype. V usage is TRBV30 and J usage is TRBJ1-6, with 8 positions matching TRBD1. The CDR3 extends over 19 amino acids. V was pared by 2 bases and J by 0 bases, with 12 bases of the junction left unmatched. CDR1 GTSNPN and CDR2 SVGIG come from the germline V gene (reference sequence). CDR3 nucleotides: TGTGCCTGGAGTACTAGGACAGGGAGAGGGAGCTCCTATAATTCACCCCTCCACTTT. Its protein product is CAWSTRTGRGSSYNSPLHF.

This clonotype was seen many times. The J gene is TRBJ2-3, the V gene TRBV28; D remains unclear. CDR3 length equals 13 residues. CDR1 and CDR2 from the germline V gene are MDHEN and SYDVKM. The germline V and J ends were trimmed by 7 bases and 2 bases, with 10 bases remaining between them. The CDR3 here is CASKRHSTDTQYF. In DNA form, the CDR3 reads TGTGCCAGCAAGAGGCATTCCACAGATACGCAGTATTTT. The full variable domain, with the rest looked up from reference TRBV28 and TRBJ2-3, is DVKVTQSSRYLVKRTGEKVFLECVQDMDHENMFWYRQDPGLGLRLIYFSYDVKMKEKGDIPEGYSVSREKKERFSLILESASTNQTSMYLCASKRHSTDTQYFGPGTRLTVL.

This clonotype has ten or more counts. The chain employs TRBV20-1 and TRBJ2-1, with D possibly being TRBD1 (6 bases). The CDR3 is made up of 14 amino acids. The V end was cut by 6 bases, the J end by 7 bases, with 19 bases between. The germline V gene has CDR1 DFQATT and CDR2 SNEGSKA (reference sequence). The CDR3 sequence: CSAPRSTGNNEQFF. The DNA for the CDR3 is TGCAGTGCGCCGAGGTCAACAGGGAATAATGAGCAGTTCTTC.

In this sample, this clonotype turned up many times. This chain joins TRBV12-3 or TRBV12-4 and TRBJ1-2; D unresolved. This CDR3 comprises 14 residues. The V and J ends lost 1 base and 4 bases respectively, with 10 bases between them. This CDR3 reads CASSLGAESYGYTF. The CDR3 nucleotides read TGTGCCAGCAGTTTAGGGGCAGAAAGCTATGGCTACACCTTC.

CDR3 in amino acids: CASSRLVQGTGYTF. The DNA of the CDR3 is TGTGCCAGCAGCCGTCTAGTACAGGGAACTGGCTACACCTTC. This chain connects TRBV7-9 to TRBJ1-2; D might be TRBD1 (6 bases). Trimming removed 5 bases at V and 7 bases at J, with 17 bases between. This CDR3 is 14 amino acids long. Per germline, CDR1 SEHNR and CDR2 FQNEAQ (reference sequence).